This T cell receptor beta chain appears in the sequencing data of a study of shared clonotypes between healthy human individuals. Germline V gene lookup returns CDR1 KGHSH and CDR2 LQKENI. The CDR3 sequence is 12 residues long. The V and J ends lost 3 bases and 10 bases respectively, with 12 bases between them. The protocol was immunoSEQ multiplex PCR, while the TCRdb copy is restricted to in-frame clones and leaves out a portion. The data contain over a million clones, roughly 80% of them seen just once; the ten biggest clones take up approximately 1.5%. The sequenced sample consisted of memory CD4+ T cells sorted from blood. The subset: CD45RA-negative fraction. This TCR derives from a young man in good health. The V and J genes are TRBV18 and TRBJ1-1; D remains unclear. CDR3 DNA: TGTGCCAGCTCACCTTCTTCATCCCGAGCTTTCTTT. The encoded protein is CASSPSSSRAFF.